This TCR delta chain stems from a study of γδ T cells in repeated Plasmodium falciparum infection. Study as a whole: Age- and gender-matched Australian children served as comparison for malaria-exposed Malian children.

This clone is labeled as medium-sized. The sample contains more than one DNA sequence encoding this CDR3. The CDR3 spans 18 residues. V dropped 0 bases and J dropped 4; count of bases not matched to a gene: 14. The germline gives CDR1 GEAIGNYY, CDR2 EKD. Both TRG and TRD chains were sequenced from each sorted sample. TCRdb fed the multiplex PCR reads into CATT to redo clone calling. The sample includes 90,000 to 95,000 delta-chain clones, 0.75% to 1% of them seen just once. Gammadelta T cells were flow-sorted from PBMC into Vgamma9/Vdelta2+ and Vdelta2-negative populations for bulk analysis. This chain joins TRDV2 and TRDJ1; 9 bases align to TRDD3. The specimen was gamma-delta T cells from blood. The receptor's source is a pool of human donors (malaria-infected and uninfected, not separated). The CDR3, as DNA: TGTGCCTGTGACACCGTGGTTAATAGGAATGGGGGATACGATAAACTCATCTTT. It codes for CACDTVVNRNGGYDKLIF.